The sequence of this T cell receptor beta chain was determined in a study of blood T cell repertoires in COVID-19. Study information: Samples representing acute and convalescent COVID-19 were sourced from the United States, Italy and Spain. In each case, the material was cDNA or gDNA derived from T cells, B-cell-depleted T cells, or PBMCs.

TCRdb's table, derived via immunoSEQ multiplex PCR, lists solely in-frame clones and lacks some. The data show fewer than 500,000 clones, around 86% seen once. V lost 3 bases to trimming and J lost 8 bases, with 10 bases between them. The CDR3 consists of 12 residues. CDR1 and CDR2 from the germline V gene are LNHDA and SQIVND (reference sequence). Source material: peripheral blood. The receptor's source is a woman aged 30 to 39 with active or convalescent COVID-19. The V call is TRBV19, the J call TRBJ1-1; a weak D match, TRBD1 (6 bases). CDR3 bases: TGTGCCAGTAGTATGGGACACGGCGAAGCTTTCTTT. Translating it yields CASSMGHGEAFF.